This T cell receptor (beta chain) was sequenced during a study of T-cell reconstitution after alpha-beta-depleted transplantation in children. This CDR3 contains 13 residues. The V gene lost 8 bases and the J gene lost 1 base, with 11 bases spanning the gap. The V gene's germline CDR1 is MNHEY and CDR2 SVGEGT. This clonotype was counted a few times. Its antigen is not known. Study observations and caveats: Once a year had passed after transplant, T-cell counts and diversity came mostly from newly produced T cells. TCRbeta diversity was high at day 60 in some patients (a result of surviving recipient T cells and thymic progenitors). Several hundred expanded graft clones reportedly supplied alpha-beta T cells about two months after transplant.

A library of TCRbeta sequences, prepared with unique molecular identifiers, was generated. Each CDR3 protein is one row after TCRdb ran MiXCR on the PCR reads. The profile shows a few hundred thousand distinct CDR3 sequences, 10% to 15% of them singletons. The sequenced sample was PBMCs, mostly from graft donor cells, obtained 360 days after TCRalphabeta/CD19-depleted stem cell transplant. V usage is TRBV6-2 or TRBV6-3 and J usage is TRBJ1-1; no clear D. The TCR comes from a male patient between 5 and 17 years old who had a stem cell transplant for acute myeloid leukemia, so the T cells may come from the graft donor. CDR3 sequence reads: CASPHIKNTEAFF. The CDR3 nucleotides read TGTGCCAGCCCCCACATTAAGAACACTGAAGCTTTCTTT.